This TCR beta chain was captured in a study of a mutant IDH1 vaccine in newly diagnosed glioma. Study-level information: Treated patients comprised roughly 60% males and roughly 40% females, mean age about 44 years.

Notes on this clone: The antigen remains unidentified.

Whole-study results and caveats: Changes in top peripheral clonotypes did not appear linked to pseudoprogression.

Time point reported: week 47, end of study. The content of each vaccine dose was 300 ug of mutant IDH1 20-mer peptide, and topical imiquimod accompanied it. Each patient was administered eight vaccinations, scheduled in weeks 1, 3, 5, 7, 11, 15, 19 and 23. The astrocytomas were IDH1-mutant, ATRX-negative, and WHO grade 3 or 4. The protocol was immunoSEQ multiplex PCR, while the TCRdb copy is restricted to in-frame clones and leaves out a portion. The table records 30,000 to 40,000 clones, approximately 90% of them present only once. The material was PBMCs, obtained from a glioma patient whose treatment included an IDH1 peptide vaccine. The TCR sequence derives from a woman aged 35 to 49 with glioma.

CDR3 in DNA: TGTGCCAGCAGTTACTCGAGGGGTCGGACTGAAGCTTTCTTT. Translation gives CASSYSRGRTEAFF. The genes are TRBV6-5 and TRBJ1-1; maybe TRBD1 (5 bases). There are 14 residues in the CDR3. CDR1 MNHEY and CDR2 SVGAGI come from the germline V gene. V was clipped by 0 bases and J by 5 bases, with 10 bases between them.